What follows is one TCR beta chain and its context. These data belong to a study of blood T cell repertoires in COVID-19. Study-wide background: Specimens from acute and convalescent COVID-19 originated in the United States, Italy and Spain. T cells, B-cell-depleted T cells, or PBMCs provided the cDNA or gDNA that served as material.

As handled by the study authors: It was from reference gene primer amplification that nucleated cell counts were estimated. Only in-frame clones appear in the TCRdb table, and some are missing; sequencing was by immunoSEQ multiplex PCR. V and J calls and clone size are those listed in that table; D and trimming were worked out from the DNA. The table has some 120,000 clones, 70% to 90% seen once; the top ten hold under 2.5%. Germline V gene lookup returns CDR1 SQVTM and CDR2 ANQGSEA. The CDR3 has 14 residues. The V gene end was trimmed by 6 bases and the J gene end by 0 bases; junction bases not matched to a gene: 4.

Material for sequencing was peripheral blood. The rearrangement joins TRBV29-1 to TRBJ2-2; 7 bases agree with TRBD2. This sequence was found in a man younger than 45 with acute or convalescent COVID-19. CDR3 protein: CSVSLAANTGELFF. The CDR3 DNA sequence: TGCAGCGTGAGCCTAGCGGCGAACACCGGGGAGCTGTTTTTT.